These 8 T cell receptor beta chains came from one sample sequenced in a study of blood T cell repertoires in COVID-19. The table came from immunoSEQ multiplex PCR; TCRdb's copy has only in-frame clones and leaves some out. The table records 90,000 to 130,000 clones, more than 70% of them present only once. The material sequenced was peripheral blood. Receptors were obtained from a woman between 50 and 59 years old with acute or convalescent COVID-19.

Only a few counts were recorded for this clone. Distinct nucleotide sequences in the sample also encode this CDR3. The chain joins TRBV24-1 to TRBJ2-5, with 8 bases identical to TRBD2. The trim removed 3 bases at V and 1 base at J, leaving 3 bases unmatched. Per the germline V gene, CDR1 is KGHDR and CDR2 is SFDVKD. There are 15 residues in the CDR3. The CDR3 loop reads CATSDPGLAQETQYF. The DNA for the CDR3 is TGTGCCACCAGTGATCCCGGACTAGCCCAAGAGACCCAGTACTTC.

CDR3 sequence reads: CASSLGAQIMNTEAFF. CDR3 nucleotide sequence: TGTGCCAGCAGCTTGGGGGCACAGATAATGAACACTGAAGCTTTCTTT. The J gene is TRBJ1-1, the V gene TRBV5-6, with D uncertain. The V gene lost 0 bases and the J gene lost 0 bases, with 12 bases spanning the gap. This CDR3 has 16 amino acids. Germline V gene lookup returns CDR1 SGHDT and CDR2 YYEEEE.

The rearrangement uses TRBV27 and TRBJ1-2; D unclear. Germline V gene lookup returns CDR1 MNHEY and CDR2 SMNVEV (reference sequence). The V end lost 5 bases, the J end lost 8 bases, and 18 bases lay between the germline ends. This CDR3 is built from 14 residues. The CDR3 protein is CASSPGIGGGGYTF. The CDR3 DNA follows: TGTGCCAGCAGTCCGGGCATCGGTGGAGGCGGCTACACCTTC.

The chain joins TRBV28 to TRBJ2-5; a possible D gene is TRBD2 (6 bases). The CDR3 is 15 amino acids. CDR1 is MDHEN and CDR2 is SYDVKM in the germline V gene. Trimming took 6 bases from V and 1 from J, leaving 15 bases between them. The CDR3 protein is CASRPRAGLQETQYF. CDR3 bases: TGTGCCAGCAGACCTCGAGCGGGCCTCCAAGAGACCCAGTACTTC.

A remark on this clone: Other DNA sequences within the sample encode an identical CDR3. This chain links TRBV5-1 with TRBJ2-7; 10 positions agree with TRBD1. This CDR3 is built from 14 residues. The germline CDR1 and CDR2 sequences are SGHRS and YFSETQ. Losses at the gene ends were 4 bases for V and 5 bases for J; bases not matched to a gene: 6. CDR3 nucleotides: TGCGCCAGCAGCCCCCGGGACAGGGGTCACGAGCAGTACTTC. Protein: CASSPRDRGHEQYF.

V is TRBV19 and J is TRBJ1-2, with TRBD1 matching 9 bases. V shed 5 bases, J shed 2 bases, and the junction held 3 bases outside the gene matches. There are 14 residues in the CDR3. Germline-derived CDR1 and CDR2 are LNHDA and SQIVND (reference sequence). For the CDR3, the DNA is TGTGCCAGTAGTCCCGACAGGGGGAACTATGGCTACACCTTC. Residues: CASSPDRGNYGYTF.

The V gene is TRBV5-1, the J gene TRBJ2-5; tentatively, D is TRBD1 (5 bases). Germline V CDR1 and CDR2: SGHRS, YFSETQ. The V and J ends lost 3 bases and 3 bases respectively, with 18 bases between them. This CDR3 is 16 amino acids long. CDR3 protein: CASSSAFSDRKETQYF. The CDR3 nucleotides read TGCGCCAGCAGCTCAGCATTTTCAGACAGAAAAGAGACCCAGTACTTC.

This clone turned up a few times. V and J are TRBV19 and TRBJ2-3, with no clear D. The CDR3 runs 13 residues. The germline V and J ends were trimmed by 10 bases and 0 bases, with 11 bases remaining between them. Germline CDR1 LNHDA, CDR2 SQIVND (reference sequence). CDR3 in DNA: TGTGCCACCAGGCCGAGCAGCACAGATACGCAGTATTTT. Encoded protein: CATRPSSTDTQYF.